Presented here are 20 T cell receptor beta chains from one specimen sequenced in a study of T cell clonality in common variable immunodeficiency. Assay: immunoSEQ multiplex PCR; the TCRdb copy retains only in-frame clones and omits some. This sample comprises 28,000 or so clones, none seen once only. No antigen is known for these receptors. General observations from the study: In common variable immunodeficiency, TCR beta chains reportedly carried fewer deletions and N-nucleotide insertions.

Sequencing was carried out using peripheral blood mononuclear cells. Receptors were obtained from a human donor with common variable immunodeficiency.

This clone has only a few counts. The missing CDR3 end, 3 residues past where the read stops, is filled in from the germline J gene. The rearrangement links TRBV2 to TRBJ2-5, with 9 bases identical to TRBD1. Per germline, CDR1 SNHLY and CDR2 FYNNEI. The CDR3 runs 17 residues. The V segment lost 1 base and the J segment 1 base; nucleotides outside the gene matches: 7. This CDR3 reads CASSEGPGQGIQETQYF. CDR3 DNA (partial): TGTGCCAGCAGTGAAGGGCCGGGACAGGGCATCCAAGAGACC.

This clone was observed a handful of times. The read terminates 3 residues ahead of where the CDR3 ends, so the germline J gene completes it. The rearrangement joins TRBV23-1 to TRBJ1-2; no clear D. TRBV23-1 is placed among ORFs of uncertain function. The V end lost 5 bases, the J end lost 2 bases, and 9 bases lay between the germline ends. This CDR3 comprises 13 residues. The CDR3 reads CASSKNRNYGYTF. The CDR3 DNA, read in part, is TGCGCCAGCAGTAAGAACAGAAACTATGGC.

This clone has more than one count but fewer than ten. Read sequence stops 3 residues before the CDR3 end, and the germline J gene provides the missing end. The V gene is TRBV2, the J gene TRBJ2-7, with D perhaps matching TRBD2 (7 bases). Germline CDR1 and CDR2: SNHLY and FYNNEI. V was clipped by 1 base and J by 2 bases, with 12 bases between them. The CDR3 contains 15 residues. CDR3 residues: CASSEVSGGPYEQYF. The CDR3 DNA, read in part, is TGTGCCAGCAGTGAAGTTTCGGGGGGCCCCTACGAG.

This clone appeared many times. The CDR3 end is not reached by the read, which stops 3 residues before it; the germline J gene fills it in. J is TRBJ1-1 and V is TRBV19, with TRBD1 matching over 8 bases. This CDR3 spans 17 amino acids. Germline V gene lookup returns CDR1 LNHDA and CDR2 SQIVND (reference sequence). After removal of 3 bases from V and 0 bases from J, the junction contained 9 bases not matched to a gene. CDR3 amino acids: CASSIGAGGSVNTEAFF. The sequenced part of the CDR3 DNA is TGTGCCAGTAGTATCGGGGCAGGGGGCTCGGTGAACACTGAA.

As concerns this clone: The read ends 3 residues before the CDR3 terminus; that terminus is restored from the germline J gene. The rearrangement links TRBV7-2 to TRBJ2-5; a possible D gene is TRBD2 (7 bases). The CDR3 is 15 residues long. The V end was cut by 2 bases, the J end by 5 bases, with 15 bases between. CDR1 and CDR2 from the germline V gene are SGHTA and FQGNSA. Incomplete CDR3 DNA: TGTGCCAGCAGCTTAAGGGGGGGTGCGGTTGAGACC. It codes for CASSLRGGAVET. The CDR3 as a whole reads CASSLRGGAVETQYF. The whole variable domain, filled in from reference TRBV7-2 and TRBJ2-5, reads GAGVSQSPSNKVTEKGKDVELRCDPISGHTALYWYRQSLGQGLEFLIYFQGNSAPDKSGLPSDRFSAERTGGSVSTLTIQRTQQEDSAVYLCASSLRGGAVETQYFGPGTRLLVL.

This clone was recorded at least ten times. The sequence runs out 3 residues before the end of the CDR3; the remainder is reconstructed from the germline J gene. The rearrangement links TRBV20-1 to TRBJ1-5, with 7 bases fitting TRBD1. The CDR3 runs 13 residues. Germline lookup yields CDR1 DFQATT and CDR2 SNEGSKA (reference sequence). Trimming took 1 base from V and 4 from J; bases not matched to a gene: 1. The CDR3 sequence is CSARGQGNQPQHF. The covered CDR3 bases are TGCAGTGCTAGAGGACAGGGTAATCAGCCC.

To note about this clone: The read ends 3 residues before the CDR3 terminus; that terminus is restored from the germline J gene. V usage is TRBV7-9 and J usage is TRBJ2-7, with 9 bases aligning to TRBD1. Germline V gene data show CDR1 as SEHNR and CDR2 as FQNEAQ (reference sequence). This CDR3 has 15 residues. The ends lost 3 bases at V and 4 bases at J; junction bases unmatched: 7. The DNA read from the CDR3 is TGTGCCAGCAGCTTCCCGGGACAGGGCCTGTACGAG. This gives the protein CASSFPGQGLYE. The CDR3 in its entirety is CASSFPGQGLYEQYF.

In this sample, this clone turned up a few times. The observed sequence ends 3 residues before the CDR3 terminus, with the missing tail filled in from the germline J gene. The V call is TRBV19, the J call TRBJ2-1; 7 bases are shared with TRBD2. V shed 10 bases and J 3 bases; nucleotides not matched to a gene: 9. This CDR3 region has 14 residues. Germline CDR1 reads LNHDA; CDR2 reads SQIVND (reference sequence). The CDR3 DNA, read in part, is TGTGCCACCGTGGGGCGGGGGTTCTACAATGAG. It specifies CATVGRGFYNE. In full, the CDR3 reads CATVGRGFYNEQFF.

This clone is medium-sized by share. The read falls 3 residues short of the CDR3 end, and the missing part is taken from the germline J gene. V gene TRBV20-1 combines with J gene TRBJ2-4; TRBD2 matches at 14 bases. CDR1 is DFQATT, CDR2 SNEGSKA, per germline (reference sequence). V trimming: 3 bases; J trimming: 8 bases; junction bases outside the gene matches: 3. The CDR3 contains 14 residues. The sequenced CDR3 bases are TGCAGTGCTAGTGCGACTAGCGGGGGGGACATT. Protein product: CSASATSGGDI. The whole CDR3 sequence reads CSASATSGGDIQYF.

Regarding this clone: Read data end 3 residues before the CDR3 end; the end is taken from the germline J gene. This rearrangement joins TRBV6-1 to TRBJ2-5; a weak D match, TRBD2 (7 bases). Trimming took 2 bases from V and 1 from J, leaving 11 bases between them. The CDR3 consists of 15 residues. CDR1 and CDR2 from the germline V gene are MNHNS and SASEGT. Incomplete CDR3 DNA: TGTGCCAGCAGTGAATGGGGGGGGGCCCAAGAGACC. It codes for CASSEWGGAQET. The full CDR3 protein reads CASSEWGGAQETQYF.

Concerning this clone: The read ends 3 residues early relative to the CDR3; the germline J gene fills the gap. This chain connects TRBV5-1 to TRBJ2-3, with D possibly matching TRBD2 (5 bases). The CDR3 has 13 amino acids. V lost 0 bases and J lost 5, with 7 bases in between. Germline-derived CDR1 and CDR2 are SGHRS and YFSETQ. The CDR3 DNA, read in part, is TGCGCCAGCAGCTTGGCCGCGGGAGATACG. It encodes CASSLAAGDT. The complete CDR3 sequence is CASSLAAGDTQYF.

Worth noting for this clone: The DNA ends 3 residues before the CDR3 does, and the rest of the CDR3 is filled in from the germline J gene. The J gene is TRBJ2-1, the V gene TRBV6-2 or TRBV6-3, with D tentatively TRBD2 (7 bases). The V end was cut by 6 bases, the J end by 4 bases, with 19 bases between. Germline V lookup: CDR1 MNHEY, CDR2 SVGEGT. The CDR3 totals 16 residues. The CDR3 bases that were read are TGTGCCAGCAGAACCCCCTGGGGGCGGGAGTACAATGAG. As protein: CASRTPWGREYNE. The full CDR3 protein reads CASRTPWGREYNEQFF.

In its sample, this clone was seen a few times. The read finishes 3 residues shy of the CDR3 end, and the germline J gene is used to complete it. The chain uses TRBV18 and TRBJ2-5; 9 positions match TRBD1. The V gene's germline CDR1 is KGHSH and CDR2 LQKENI. The V gene end was trimmed by 3 bases and the J gene end by 5 bases; junction bases not matched to a gene: 13. The CDR3 sequence is 17 residues long. Incomplete CDR3 DNA: TGTGCCAGCTCACCTACCCACCTACAGGGGGCATGGGAGACC. Its protein is CASSPTHLQGAWET. The full CDR3 is CASSPTHLQGAWETQYF.

This clone was recorded at least ten times. The read ends 3 residues early relative to the CDR3; the germline J gene fills the gap. This chain joins TRBV6-4 and TRBJ2-4; tentatively, D is TRBD1 (5 bases). CDR1 is MRHNA, CDR2 SNTAGT, per germline. The V end lost 0 bases, the J end lost 9 bases, and 9 bases lay between the germline ends. The CDR3 totals 13 residues. The sequenced CDR3 bases are TGTGCCAGCAGTGACTCGGCCCAGGGCATT. Amino acids: CASSDSAQGI. The full CDR3 sequence reads CASSDSAQGIQYF.

Regarding this clone: The read terminates 3 residues ahead of where the CDR3 ends, so the germline J gene completes it. V usage is TRBV7-6 and J usage is TRBJ2-1; 7 bases are a match to TRBD1. This CDR3 spans 12 amino acids. The J segment lost 4 bases and the V segment lost 8 bases, leaving 2 bases of the junction unmatched. Germline V gives CDR1 SGHVS, CDR2 FNYEAQ. The CDR3 is CASRDSYNEQFF. The sequenced CDR3 bases are TGTGCCAGCCGGGACAGTTACAATGAG.

About this clone: The CDR3 end is not reached by the read, which stops 3 residues before it; the germline J gene fills it in. The V gene is TRBV7-8, the J gene TRBJ1-1; D perhaps matches TRBD1 (5 bases). Germline loops: CDR1 SGHVS, CDR2 FQNEAQ. Between the trimmed V and J ends, which lost 2 bases and 0 bases, there was a span of 7 bases. The CDR3 has 14 residues. CDR3 DNA, as far as it was read: TGTGCCAGCAGCTTACTACAGGTGAACACTGAA. This gives the protein CASSLLQVNTE. The complete CDR3 protein is CASSLLQVNTEAFF.

In its sample, this clone was seen many times. The CDR3 end lies 3 residues beyond the end of the read and is filled in from the germline J gene. The chain links TRBV5-1 to TRBJ2-5; TRBD1 matches 8 bases. The CDR3 covers 15 residues. Germline V gene sequence: CDR1 SGHRS, CDR2 YFSETQ. Trimming cost V 1 base and J 5 bases; bases outside gene matches: 7. CDR3 bases read: TGCGCCAGCAGCTTGAACAGGGGGGATGTCGAGACC. Its protein is CASSLNRGDVET. The CDR3 in full is CASSLNRGDVETQYF.

For this clone: The read ends 3 residues shy of where the CDR3 ends; the end is completed using the germline J gene. The V and J genes are TRBV2 and TRBJ2-2; 8 bases align to TRBD1. After removal of 4 bases from V and 4 bases from J, the junction contained 8 bases not matched to a gene. The CDR3 is 16 amino acids. Germline V gene data show CDR1 as SNHLY and CDR2 as FYNNEI. The CDR3: CASSARRQGITGELFF. The DNA read from the CDR3 is TGTGCCAGCAGTGCAAGGAGACAGGGGATCACCGGGGAG.

A word on this clone: The read is 3 residues too short to cover the CDR3 end, so that end is filled in from the germline J gene. J is TRBJ2-7 and V is TRBV11-3; no firm D call. CDR1 and CDR2 from the germline V gene are SGHNT and YENEEA. CDR3 length equals 13 residues. Trimming removed 4 bases at V and 0 bases at J, with 7 bases between. The chain's CDR3 is CASSSPGSYEQYF. Partial CDR3 DNA: TGTGCCAGCAGCTCCCCAGGCTCCTACGAG.

This clone was seen many times. The read ends 3 residues before the CDR3 terminus; that terminus is restored from the germline J gene. The chain uses TRBV7-9 and TRBJ1-4, with unresolved D. Trimming removed 1 base at V and 7 bases at J, with 10 bases between. This CDR3 region has 14 residues. Germline CDR1 is SEHNR and CDR2 is FQNEAQ (reference sequence). The CDR3 spells CASSLGVSVEKLFF. The CDR3 DNA, read in part, is TGTGCCAGCAGCTTAGGAGTCAGCGTTGAAAAA.